The sample holds one count of the clone carrying this TCR beta chain. The data belong to a study of blood T cell repertoires in COVID-19. In the original processing: Nucleated cell counts were estimated from reference gene primer amplification. Sequencing used immunoSEQ multiplex PCR; TCRdb keeps in-frame clones, though not all of them. V, J and clone size are those of that table, while D and trimming were read from the DNA. Of about 180,000 clones listed, approximately 82% are singletons. Participant ages covered roughly 18 to 89 years across 24 US areas. Participants had their cohort set by participant-reported clinical history. For recovered donors of Cohort 3, there were two negative PCRs, clearance, or symptom resolution. Germline assignment: CDR1 MNHEY and CDR2 SVGAGI. The CDR3 covers 14 residues. J gave up 5 bases and V 2 bases, and 0 bases lay outside the gene matches.

The specimen sequenced was PBMCs or T cells enriched from blood (not recorded which). The chain has TRBV6-5 and TRBJ1-5; 10 bases agree with TRBD1. This TCR was sampled from a woman aged 45 to 65 who had recovered from COVID-19. CDR3 loop: CASSYGTGDQPQHF. For the CDR3, the DNA is TGTGCCAGCAGTTACGGGACAGGGGATCAGCCCCAGCATTTT.